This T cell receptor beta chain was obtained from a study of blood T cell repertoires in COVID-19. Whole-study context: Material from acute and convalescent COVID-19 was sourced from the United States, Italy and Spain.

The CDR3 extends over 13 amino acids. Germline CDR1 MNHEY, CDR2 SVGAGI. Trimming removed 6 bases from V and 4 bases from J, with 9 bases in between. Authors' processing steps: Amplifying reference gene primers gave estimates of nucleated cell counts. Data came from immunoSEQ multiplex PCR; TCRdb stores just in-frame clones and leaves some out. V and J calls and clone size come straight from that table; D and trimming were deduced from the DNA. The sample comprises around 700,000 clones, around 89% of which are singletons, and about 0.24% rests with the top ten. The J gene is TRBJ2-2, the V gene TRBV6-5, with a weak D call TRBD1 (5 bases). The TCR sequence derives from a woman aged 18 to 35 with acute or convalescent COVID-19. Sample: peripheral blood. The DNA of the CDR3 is TGTGCCAGCAGACAGGACCTCACCGGGGAGCTGTTTTTT. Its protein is CASRQDLTGELFF.